Sequencing of this T cell receptor beta chain was carried out in a study of cytomegalovirus exposure and HLA in healthy donors. Overall study findings and caveats: Sequencing depth roughly uniform across donors was assumed in presence/absence analyses. Some public TCRs appeared in many individuals, while most sequences were rare.

V was pared by 4 bases and J by 2 bases, with 12 bases between. Germline V gives CDR1 SGHNT, CDR2 YYREEE (reference sequence). The CDR3 totals 14 residues. Comment on this clone: Its antigen is unknown. This specimen includes other DNA sequences encoding the same CDR3.

The PCR made use of 60 Vbeta and 13 Jbeta primers. Here immunoSEQ multiplex PCR was the method, and the copy in TCRdb shows in-frame clones only, minus some. The data contain fewer than 250,000 clones, 60% to 85% of them singletons. This TCR was sampled from a man aged 35 to 55 in good health and CMV-seronegative. Sequenced sample: PBMCs. The chain recombines TRBV5-4 with TRBJ1-2, with D possibly being TRBD1 (5 bases). The CDR3 DNA sequence: TGTGCCAGCAGCCTCGGCCAGGGAAACTATGGCTACACCTTC. Protein: CASSLGQGNYGYTF.